These T cell receptor beta chains were read from a single sample in a study of T cell responses to AZD1222 COVID-19 vaccine. Clones were sequenced by immunoSEQ multiplex PCR, and TCRdb holds only the in-frame ones, with some missing. The sample holds about 170,000 clones; more than 80% are singletons and the top ten take roughly 3.9%. Sequencing was performed on peripheral blood, taken on day 0 of AZD1222 vaccination. The origin of the receptors is an adult in good health. Each CDR3 is given with its conserved first and last residue. D genes are given only for firm matches. The size field is filled for only some rows; it gives once, few, many or a size class.

d_gene	v_gene	abundance	j_gene	CDR3nt	CDR3aa
.	TRBV6-2/TRBV6-3	.	TRBJ1-5	TGTGCCAGCAGTGACCCGCCCCCTACCCCCCAGCATTTT	CASSDPPPTPQHF
.	TRBV28	.	TRBJ1-6	TGTGCCAGCATAATGCTCGTAGGGTCACCCCTCCACTTT	CASIMLVGSPLHF
.	TRBV14	.	TRBJ1-4	TGTGCCAGCAGCCGAGGCTCCCGGGGGGGTCGGGATAATGAAAAACTGTTTTTT	CASSRGSRGGRDNEKLFF
.	TRBV4-1	.	TRBJ2-5	TGCGCCAGCAGCCAAGCGGCGACGTTCCAAGAGACCCAGTACTTC	CASSQAATFQETQYF
.	TRBV27	.	TRBJ2-7	TGTGCCAGCAGTTTTTCGGGAGTCTTCTACGAGCAGTACTTC	CASSFSGVFYEQYF
.	TRBV2	.	TRBJ2-5	TGTGCCAGCAATAAGCGACAGCAAGAGACCCAGTACTTC	CASNKRQQETQYF
.	TRBV25-1	.	TRBJ1-4	TGTGCCAGCAGACTAAATGAAAAACTGTTTTTT	CASRLNEKLFF
.	TRBV27	.	TRBJ1-5	TGTGCCAGCAGTTTATCGCAGGTTGGGCAGCCCCAGCATTTT	CASSLSQVGQPQHF
.	TRBV7-2	.	TRBJ1-5	TGTGCCAGCAGCTTAGGGTTGGGGAATTATCAGCCCCAGCATTTT	CASSLGLGNYQPQHF
.	TRBV3-1/TRBV3-2	.	TRBJ2-3	TGTGCCAGCAGCCAAGATTTAGGGGGATCCGTTTTGGCGGCGCAGTATTTT	CASSQDLGGSVLAAQYF
.	TRBV3-1/TRBV3-2	.	TRBJ2-2	TGTGCCAGCAGCCAAAGTTTGATGAGGGGTTTCAACACCGGGGAGCTGTTTTTT	CASSQSLMRGFNTGELFF
.	TRBV5-8	.	TRBJ2-1	TGTGCCAGCAGCTTGGGGCAGGGGAGAATGAATGAGCAGTTCTTC	CASSLGQGRMNEQFF
.	TRBV11-2	.	TRBJ1-1	TGTGCCAGCAGCCCTGGGGACCCCCCAGCACGAGCTTTCTTT	CASSPGDPPARAFF
.	TRBV2	.	TRBJ1-5	TGTGCCAGCAGTGAGCGACAGAATAGCAATCAGCCCCAGCATTTT	CASSERQNSNQPQHF
TRBD1	TRBV5-6	.	TRBJ1-1	TGTGCCAGCAGCCTGGACAGGGCCACTGAAGCTTTCTTT	CASSLDRATEAFF
TRBD2	TRBV4-2	.	TRBJ2-2	TGTGCCAGCAGCCCCTTGAAGTACTCGACTAGCGGGAGACCCAAGTACGGCACCGGGGAGCTGTTTTTT	CASSPLKYSTSGRPKYGTGELFF
.	TRBV18	.	TRBJ1-3	TGTGCCAGCTCACCCCAGGGCGGGTCTGGAAACACCATATATTTT	CASSPQGGSGNTIYF
.	TRBV25-1	.	TRBJ2-1	TGTGCCTCCTCCACGGGGAATGAGCAGTTCTTC	CASSTGNEQFF
.	TRBV20-1	.	TRBJ2-1	TGCAGTGCCCACTACAATGAGCAGTTCTTC	CSAHYNEQFF
.	TRBV7-9	once	TRBJ1-5	TGTGCCAGCGCTGGGACTAATAGCAATCAGCCCCAGCATTTT	CASAGTNSNQPQHF
.	TRBV6-2/TRBV6-3	.	TRBJ1-2	TGTGCCAGCAGTTTTGGAGGGGCCTATGGCTACACCTTC	CASSFGGAYGYTF
.	TRBV6-4	.	TRBJ2-3	TGTGCCAGCAGTGACTACAGGGACGCAGATACGCAGTATTTT	CASSDYRDADTQYF
.	TRBV27	.	TRBJ2-7	TGTGCCAGCGACTCTTGGGAATTCTACGAGCAGTACTTC	CASDSWEFYEQYF
.	TRBV7-6	.	TRBJ2-2	TGTGCCAGCAGCCCGGCGGTAACGAACACCGGGGAGCTGTTTTTT	CASSPAVTNTGELFF
.	TRBV6-1	.	TRBJ2-6	TGTGCCAGCAGTGAAGCGGGGGCTTCTGGGGCCAACGTCCTGACTTTC	CASSEAGASGANVLTF
.	TRBV30	.	TRBJ1-2	TGTGCCTGGAGGGCCTCGGCGGGTGGCTACACCTTC	CAWRASAGGYTF
.	TRBV5-1	.	TRBJ1-5	TGCGCCAGCAGCCCGGATTGGGGTATCGGTCAGCCCCAGCATTTT	CASSPDWGIGQPQHF
.	TRBV29-1	.	TRBJ1-1	TGCAGCGCTCCGGTGAACACTGAAGCTTTCTTT	CSAPVNTEAFF
.	TRBV15	.	TRBJ1-6	TGTGCCACCAGCAGAGATCACGGGGGCTATAATTCACCCCTCCACTTT	CATSRDHGGYNSPLHF
.	TRBV3-1/TRBV3-2	.	TRBJ2-7	TGTGCCAGCAGCCTTCACACGGGGGGCGGCTACGAGCAGTACTTC	CASSLHTGGGYEQYF
.	TRBV19	.	TRBJ1-2	TGTGCCAGTCGGGATTTAACAGGATCGGTGGGCTACACCTTC	CASRDLTGSVGYTF
TRBD2	TRBV12-3/TRBV12-4	.	TRBJ2-7	TGTGCCAGCAGTGGGGGACTAGTCTACGAGCAGTACTTC	CASSGGLVYEQYF
.	TRBV11-2	.	TRBJ1-3	TGTGCCAGCAGCTTATGGGGCCAGGGTACTGGAAACACCATATATTTT	CASSLWGQGTGNTIYF
.	TRBV12-3/TRBV12-4	once	TRBJ1-1	TGTGCCAGCAGTTTAGGCAGGCAAACTGAAGCTTTCTTT	CASSLGRQTEAFF
TRBD1	TRBV18	.	TRBJ1-1	TGTGCCAGCTCACCACCAAACAGGGGAAAGATAACTGAAGCTTTCTTT	CASSPPNRGKITEAFF
.	TRBV2	.	TRBJ2-7	TGTGCCAGCCTCTTACCCGGGTCCCCGAGAGGGCAGTACTTC	CASLLPGSPRGQYF
.	TRBV7-2	once	TRBJ1-4	TGTGCCAGCAGCCCGTTAGGGCACCAGGGGAATGAAAAACTGTTTTTT	CASSPLGHQGNEKLFF
.	TRBV15	.	TRBJ1-2	TGTGCCACCAGCAGACCCACCACAGGACACTCCCACGGGTATGGCTACACCTTC	CATSRPTTGHSHGYGYTF
.	TRBV5-4	.	TRBJ1-1	TGTGCCAGCAGCCAGGACAGAAACACTGAAGCTTTCTTT	CASSQDRNTEAFF
.	TRBV10-1	.	TRBJ1-2	TGCGCCAGCAGTGGGCTCGGGGGGGGCGCACATGGCTACACCTTC	CASSGLGGGAHGYTF
.	TRBV2	.	TRBJ1-2	TGTGCCAGCAGTCCTGACAGTAACTATGGCTACACCTTC	CASSPDSNYGYTF
.	TRBV30	.	TRBJ1-4	TGTGCCTGGAGTATTCAAGGAGGCAGTTGGGAAAAACTGTTTTTT	CAWSIQGGSWEKLFF
.	TRBV5-1	.	TRBJ1-1	TGCGCCAGCGGAAACAGGGAAGACACTGAAGCTTTCTTT	CASGNREDTEAFF
.	TRBV21-1	.	TRBJ1-3	TGTGCCAGCAGCAACAGGGGGCAGTTCTCTGGAAACACCATATATTTT	CASSNRGQFSGNTIYF
TRBD1	TRBV13	many	TRBJ2-3	TGTGCCAGCAGCTCGGGACAGGGGGGCACAGATACGCAGTATTTT	CASSSGQGGTDTQYF
.	TRBV4-2	.	TRBJ2-1	TGTGCCAGCAGCCGGAAGATTCAAGCGGGCGCCTCCTACAATGAGCAGTTCTTC	CASSRKIQAGASYNEQFF
TRBD1	TRBV18	.	TRBJ1-2	TGTGCCAGCTCACAACCGACAGGGGGCCAAAAGGGACTTGACTATGGCTACACCTTC	CASSQPTGGQKGLDYGYTF
.	TRBV12-3/TRBV12-4	few	TRBJ2-1	TGTGCCAGCAGCTCCTTAGGGGGGTCCGCGAGGATCTTC	CASSSLGGSARIF
.	TRBV3-1/TRBV3-2	once	TRBJ2-3	TGTGCCAGCAGGGGGGGTCCAGATACGCAGTATTTT	CASRGGPDTQYF
TRBD2	TRBV10-3	.	TRBJ2-5	TGTGCCATCAGTCCAAACCCCGGGACTAGCGGGGGGCTAAACCAAGAGACCCAGTACTTC	CAISPNPGTSGGLNQETQYF
TRBD1	TRBV5-6	.	TRBJ1-1	TGTGCCAGCAGCAGCAGACAGGGGGCTGAAGCTTTCTTT	CASSSRQGAEAFF
TRBD1	TRBV28	.	TRBJ1-2	TGTGCCAGCAGTTTGGCAGGACAGGGGGGTGGCTACACCTTC	CASSLAGQGGGYTF